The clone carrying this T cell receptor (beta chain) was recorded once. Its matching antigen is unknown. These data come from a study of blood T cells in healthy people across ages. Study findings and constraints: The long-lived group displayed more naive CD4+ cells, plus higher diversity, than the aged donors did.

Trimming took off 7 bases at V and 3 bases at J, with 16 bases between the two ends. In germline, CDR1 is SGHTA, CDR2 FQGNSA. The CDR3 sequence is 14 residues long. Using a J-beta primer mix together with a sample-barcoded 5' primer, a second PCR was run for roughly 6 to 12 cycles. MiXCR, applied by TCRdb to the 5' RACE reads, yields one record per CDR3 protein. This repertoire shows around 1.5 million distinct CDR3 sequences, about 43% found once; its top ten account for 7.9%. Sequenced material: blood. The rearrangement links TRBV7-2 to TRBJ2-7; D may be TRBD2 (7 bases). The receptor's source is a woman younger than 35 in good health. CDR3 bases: TGTGCCAGCACCCCGAGGGGGGGCGGCTACGAGCAGTACTTC. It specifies CASTPRGGGYEQYF.